Following are 13 T cell receptor beta chains from one sample sequenced in a study of T cell responses to AZD1222 COVID-19 vaccine. Sequencing used immunoSEQ multiplex PCR; TCRdb keeps in-frame clones, though not all of them. Of tens of thousands of clones in the sample, 90% were seen once. Sequenced here: peripheral blood, sampled on day 0 of AZD1222 vaccination. These receptors were collected from an adult in good health.

This chain joins TRBV7-2 and TRBJ1-1; D not certain. The CDR3 covers 12 residues. Trimming shortened V by 0 bases and J by 11 bases, and 10 bases separated the two germline ends. CDR1 and CDR2 from the germline V gene are SGHTA and FQGNSA. For the CDR3, the DNA is TGTGCCAGCAGCTTAGCGATCCTTGGCGCTTTCTTT. Translating it yields CASSLAILGAFF.

This chain joins TRBV9 and TRBJ2-1; a weak D match, TRBD2 (5 bases). The V end was cut by 0 bases, the J end by 7 bases, with 20 bases between. CDR1 and CDR2 from the germline V gene are SGDLS and YYNGEE. This CDR3 region has 17 residues. This CDR3 reads CASSVEIRGTVLNEQFF. CDR3 in DNA: TGTGCCAGCAGCGTAGAAATCCGGGGAACGGTTTTGAATGAGCAGTTCTTC.

This clone was recorded only once. The rearrangement uses TRBV6-1 and TRBJ2-1; 8 positions match TRBD2. Germline CDR1 MNHNS, CDR2 SASEGT. CDR3 length: 16 amino acids. The J segment lost 7 bases and the V segment lost 5 bases, leaving 13 bases of the junction unmatched. The CDR3 nucleotides are TGTGCCAGCAGTAAAGGGACTAGTTCGAGCCTAAATGAGCAGTTCTTC. Protein sequence: CASSKGTSSSLNEQFF.

The V gene is TRBV2, the J gene TRBJ2-1, with 10 bases aligning to TRBD2. The J segment lost 2 bases and the V segment lost 5 bases, leaving 6 bases of the junction unmatched. Germline CDR1 reads SNHLY; CDR2 reads FYNNEI. The CDR3 is 16 amino acids. CDR3 coding DNA: TGTGCCAGCAGTTACACTAGCGGGGATACCTACAATGAGCAGTTCTTC. Residues: CASSYTSGDTYNEQFF.

This chain joins TRBV19 and TRBJ1-5, with unresolved D. The CDR3 sequence is 12 residues long. Looked up from germline, CDR1 is LNHDA and CDR2 is SQIVND (reference sequence). Trimming shortened V by 11 bases and J by 8 bases, and 16 bases separated the two germline ends. The DNA for the CDR3 is TGTGCCTCCGACAACAGTCCTGAGCCCCAGCATTTT. This encodes CASDNSPEPQHF.

The chain has TRBV6-5 and TRBJ1-3, with 9 bases that match TRBD1. Germline CDR1 reads MNHEY; CDR2 reads SVGAGI. After removal of 6 bases from V and 8 bases from J, the junction contained 8 bases not matched to a gene. The CDR3 has 14 amino acids. CDR3 in DNA: TGTGCCAGCAGGGTTACAGGGGGCGCGGACACCATATATTTT. Protein: CASRVTGGADTIYF.

In its sample, this clone was seen once. The genes are TRBV28 and TRBJ2-7, with 8 positions matching TRBD1. Germline assignment: CDR1 MDHEN and CDR2 SYDVKM. This CDR3 has 13 amino acids. V dropped 5 bases and J dropped 7; count of bases not matched to a gene: 7. CDR3 amino acids: CASSRTGLAEQYF. CDR3 nucleotide sequence: TGTGCCAGCAGTAGGACAGGGTTGGCTGAGCAGTACTTC.

The chain recombines TRBV9 with TRBJ2-3; D is ambiguous. V lost 1 base, J lost 5 bases, and 8 bases lay in between. The CDR3 spans 13 residues. Germline values: CDR1 SGDLS, CDR2 YYNGEE. CDR3 loop: CASSVQIGDTQYF. CDR3 DNA: TGTGCCAGCAGCGTACAAATTGGAGATACGCAGTATTTT.

V is TRBV6-6 and J is TRBJ2-2; unclear D gene. The CDR3 is 12 residues long. Germline CDR1 is MNHNY and CDR2 is SVGAGI (reference sequence). V dropped 6 bases and J dropped 5 bases, with 7 bases sitting between them. CDR3 amino acids: CASSLLTGELFF. CDR3 in DNA: TGTGCCAGCAGCCTCCTTACCGGGGAGCTGTTTTTT.

This clone was counted a few times. V gene TRBV4-3 combines with J gene TRBJ1-5; tentatively, D is TRBD1 (5 bases). Trimming removed 4 bases at V and 7 bases at J, with 17 bases between. Germline-derived CDR1 and CDR2 are LGHNA and YSLEER. This CDR3 comprises 15 residues. CDR3 sequence (DNA): TGCGCCAGCAGCCCCGACTTGGGGGTAGGGCAGCCCCAGCATTTT. Translated, it gives CASSPDLGVGQPQHF.

The chain couples TRBV15 to TRBJ1-6; D not certain. CDR1 LNHNV and CDR2 YYDKDF come from the germline V gene (reference sequence). Trimming left V 0 bases short and J 10 bases short, with 7 bases between. This CDR3 region has 13 residues. The CDR3 reads CATSRDPRSPLHF. In nucleotides, the CDR3 is TGTGCCACCAGCAGAGATCCAAGGTCACCCCTCCACTTT.

The chain carries TRBV30 and TRBJ1-5, with D perhaps TRBD1 (6 bases). The length of the CDR3 is 15 residues. Germline V gene lookup returns CDR1 GTSNPN and CDR2 SVGIG (reference sequence). The germline V and J ends were trimmed by 4 bases and 2 bases, with 15 bases remaining between them. CDR3: CAWTKSTGRNQPQHF. In DNA, the CDR3 is TGTGCCTGGACCAAGTCGACAGGCCGCAATCAGCCCCAGCATTTT.

The genes are TRBV19 and TRBJ1-1; D perhaps matches TRBD1 (5 bases). The CDR3 is made up of 13 amino acids. Trimming took 3 bases from V and 7 from J, leaving 12 bases between them. Germline V gene data show CDR1 as LNHDA and CDR2 as SQIVND (reference sequence). The CDR3: CASSIRGTLEAFF. In DNA form, the CDR3 reads TGTGCCAGTAGTATCCGGGGGACGCTTGAAGCTTTCTTT.